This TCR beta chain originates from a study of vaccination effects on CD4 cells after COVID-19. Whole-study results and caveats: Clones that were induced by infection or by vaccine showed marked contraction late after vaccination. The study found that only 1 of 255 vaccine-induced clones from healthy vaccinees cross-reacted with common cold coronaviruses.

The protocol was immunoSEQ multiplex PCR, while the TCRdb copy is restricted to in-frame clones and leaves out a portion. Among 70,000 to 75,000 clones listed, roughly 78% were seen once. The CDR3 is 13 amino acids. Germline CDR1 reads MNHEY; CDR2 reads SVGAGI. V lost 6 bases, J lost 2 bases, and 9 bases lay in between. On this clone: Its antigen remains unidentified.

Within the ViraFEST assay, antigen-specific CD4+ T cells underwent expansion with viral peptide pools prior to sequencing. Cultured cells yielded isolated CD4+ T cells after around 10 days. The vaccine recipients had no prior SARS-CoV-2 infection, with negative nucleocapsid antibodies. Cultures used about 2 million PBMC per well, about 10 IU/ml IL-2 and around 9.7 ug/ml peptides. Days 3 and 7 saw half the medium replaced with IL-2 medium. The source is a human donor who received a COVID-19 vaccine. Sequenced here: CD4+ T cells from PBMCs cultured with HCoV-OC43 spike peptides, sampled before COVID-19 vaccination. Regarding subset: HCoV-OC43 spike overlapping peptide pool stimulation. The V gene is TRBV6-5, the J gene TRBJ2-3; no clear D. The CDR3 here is CASRQDPTDTQYF. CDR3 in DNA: TGTGCCAGCAGGCAGGATCCCACAGATACGCAGTATTTT.